The 18 T cell receptor beta chains below were found in one sample sequenced in a study of T cell responses to AZD1222 COVID-19 vaccine. Measured with immunoSEQ multiplex PCR; TCRdb has only the in-frame clones, and not every one. The sample has roughly 70,000 clones; roughly 89% are singletons. Sequenced here: peripheral blood, sampled on day 0 of AZD1222 vaccination. All receptors derive from an adult in good health.

The rearrangement links TRBV5-1 to TRBJ1-6; D remains unclear. Per the germline V gene, CDR1 is SGHRS and CDR2 is YFSETQ. V lost 0 bases and J lost 5, with 12 bases in between. The length of the CDR3 is 16 residues. Written as DNA, the CDR3 is TGCGCCAGCAGCTTGGAATTTCAGGCAGATAATTCACCCCTCCACTTT. Translation gives CASSLEFQADNSPLHF.

The CDR3 nucleotides read TGTGCCAGCAGTGACCCGGGACAGGGGAACACTGAAGCTTTCTTT. Encoded protein: CASSDPGQGNTEAFF. The chain links TRBV6-1 to TRBJ1-1, with 9 bases fitting TRBD1. The CDR3 runs 15 residues. After removal of 3 bases from V and 1 base from J, the junction contained 3 bases not matched to a gene. Looked up from germline, CDR1 is MNHNS and CDR2 is SASEGT.

In this sample, this clone turned up once. This chain's CDR3 is CASSPRGSDQPQHF. CDR3 bases: TGTGCCAGCAGCCCCAGGGGTTCCGATCAGCCCCAGCATTTT. The chain has TRBV6-5 and TRBJ1-5; D might be TRBD1 (6 bases). Trimming removed 6 bases at V and 5 bases at J, with 14 bases between. Germline CDR1 MNHEY, CDR2 SVGAGI. The length of the CDR3 is 14 residues.

The chain couples TRBV9 to TRBJ2-1; TRBD1 aligns across 7 bases. CDR3 length: 14 residues. Germline V gene sequence: CDR1 SGDLS, CDR2 YYNGEE. V was pared by 1 base and J by 6 bases, with 4 bases of the junction left unmatched. CDR3 nucleotide sequence: TGTGCCAGCAGCGTAAGTGACAGGGCCAATGAGCAGTTCTTC. Protein product: CASSVSDRANEQFF. The full variable domain, completed using reference TRBV9 and TRBJ2-1, is DSGVTQTPKHLITATGQRVTLRCSPRSGDLSVYWYQQSLDQGLQFLIQYYNGEERAKGNILERFSAQQFPDLHSELNLSSLELGDSALYFCASSVSDRANEQFFGPGTRLTVL.

This clone was counted a few times. The CDR3 DNA sequence: TGTGCCAGCAGCTTAACTAGCGGCTACACAGATACGCAGTATTTT. This encodes CASSLTSGYTDTQYF. The J gene is TRBJ2-3, the V gene TRBV7-3; D is perhaps TRBD2 (6 bases). This CDR3 is 15 amino acids long. Germline V lookup: CDR1 SGHTA, CDR2 FQGTGA. The germline V and J ends were trimmed by 0 bases and 2 bases, with 9 bases remaining between them.

The chain couples TRBV7-9 to TRBJ1-3; D is perhaps TRBD1 (5 bases). Trimming removed 6 bases from V and 3 bases from J, with 9 bases in between. Germline V gene data show CDR1 as SEHNR and CDR2 as FQNEAQ (reference sequence). The CDR3 is 13 residues long. The CDR3, as DNA: TGTGCCAGCAGGGGGCTTAGTGGAAACACCATATATTTT. It specifies CASRGLSGNTIYF.

The rearrangement links TRBV5-4 to TRBJ2-3; tentative D call: TRBD2 (7 bases). V gave up 2 bases and J gave up 6 bases, with 13 bases separating them. The CDR3 totals 14 residues. Germline-derived CDR1 and CDR2 are SGHNT and YYREEE (reference sequence). The CDR3 is CASSFGGGVDTQYF. DNA of the CDR3: TGTGCCAGCAGCTTTGGAGGGGGGGTGGATACGCAGTATTTT. Combining the CDR3 with reference TRBV5-4 and TRBJ2-3 gives the whole variable domain ETGVTQSPTHLIKTRGQQVTLRCSSQSGHNTVSWYQQALGQGPQFIFQYYREEENGRGNFPPRFSGLQFPNYSSELNVNALELDDSALYLCASSFGGGVDTQYFGPGTRLTVL.

The chain recombines TRBV30 with TRBJ2-7; D unclear. The length of the CDR3 is 11 residues. V was pared by 1 base and J by 4 bases, with 5 bases between. CDR1 and CDR2 from the germline V gene are GTSNPN and SVGIG (reference sequence). CDR3 sequence: CAWSGSYEQYF. DNA of the CDR3: TGTGCCTGGAGTGGGAGTTACGAGCAGTACTTC.

J is TRBJ1-2 and V is TRBV7-8, with D perhaps TRBD1 (6 bases). V lost 1 base, J lost 7 bases, and 10 bases lay in between. This CDR3 is built from 13 residues. CDR1 is SGHVS and CDR2 is FQNEAQ in the germline V gene. The CDR3 reads CASSLDRASGYTF. The CDR3 nucleotides read TGTGCCAGCAGCTTAGACAGGGCTAGTGGCTACACCTTC.

The V and J genes are TRBV6-1 and TRBJ2-4, with D perhaps given as TRBD1 or TRBD2 (5 bases each). The CDR3 extends over 17 amino acids. The V end was cut by 6 bases, the J end by 1 base, with 19 bases between. Per germline, CDR1 MNHNS and CDR2 SASEGT. The CDR3 DNA follows: TGTGCCAGCAGAGAAACCGGGACGACCCGTGCCAAAAACATTCAGTACTTC. It specifies CASRETGTTRAKNIQYF.

The chain joins TRBV29-1 to TRBJ2-7; TRBD1 matches at 10 bases. This CDR3 contains 15 residues. Trimming at V came to 6 bases and at J to 0 bases, leaving 8 bases not matched to a gene. CDR1 and CDR2 from the germline V gene are SQVTM and ANQGSEA. The DNA of the CDR3 is TGCAGCGTCGCCTCGGGACAGGGGACCTCCTACGAGCAGTACTTC. Amino acids: CSVASGQGTSYEQYF.

The CDR3 DNA sequence: TGCGCCAGCAGCTTGGAACAAGTGGGAGTCGATGAGCAGTTCTTC. The encoded protein is CASSLEQVGVDEQFF. This chain uses TRBV5-1 with TRBJ2-1; D possibly corresponds to TRBD2 (5 bases). Germline-derived CDR1 and CDR2 are SGHRS and YFSETQ. The germline V and J ends were trimmed by 0 bases and 8 bases, with 15 bases remaining between them. CDR3 length: 15 residues.

The gene calls are TRBV9 and TRBJ2-2; D tentatively fits TRBD1 or TRBD2 (5 bases each). Germline CDR1 SGDLS, CDR2 YYNGEE. The V gene lost 0 bases and the J gene lost 8 bases, with 11 bases spanning the gap. This CDR3 comprises 14 residues. The CDR3 DNA reads as TGTGCCAGCAGCGTAGTATCCGGGGCTGGGGAGCTGTTTTTT. It is translated as CASSVVSGAGELFF.

The V gene is TRBV9, the J gene TRBJ2-2, with 10 bases matching TRBD2. V dropped 0 bases and J dropped 3; count of bases not matched to a gene: 2. The CDR3 is made up of 16 amino acids. Germline V CDR1 and CDR2: SGDLS, YYNGEE. The CDR3 spells CASSVGLAGHTGELFF. CDR3 sequence (DNA): TGTGCCAGCAGCGTAGGACTAGCGGGCCACACCGGGGAGCTGTTTTTT.

V is TRBV2 and J is TRBJ1-5, with D unclear. Germline V gene data show CDR1 as SNHLY and CDR2 as FYNNEI. The CDR3 has 13 residues. Deletions cut 10 bases from V and 4 bases from J, with 14 bases between. The CDR3 is CATTPSWNQPQHF. The CDR3 DNA reads as TGTGCCACCACCCCATCATGGAATCAGCCCCAGCATTTT.

The chain has TRBV11-2 and TRBJ2-2; 9 positions agree with TRBD1. The trim removed 6 bases at V and 5 bases at J, leaving 7 bases unmatched. This CDR3 spans 15 amino acids. Germline V gene sequence: CDR1 SGHAT, CDR2 FQNNGV. In DNA, the CDR3 is TGTGCCAGCAGACCCGGGACAGGGTGGACCGGGGAGCTGTTTTTT. The encoded protein is CASRPGTGWTGELFF.

The chain combines TRBV6-2 or TRBV6-3 with TRBJ2-7, with D unresolved. Trimming took 5 bases from V and 3 from J, leaving 5 bases between them. The CDR3 has 11 residues. Germline lookup yields CDR1 MNHEY and CDR2 SVGEGT. The CDR3 nucleotides are TGTGCCAGCAGTCAGAACTACGAGCAGTACTTC. This codes for CASSQNYEQYF.

The genes are TRBV14 and TRBJ1-2; 7 bases fit TRBD1. The germline CDR1 and CDR2 sequences are SGHDN and FVKESK. The J segment lost 2 bases and the V segment lost 4 bases, leaving 7 bases of the junction unmatched. CDR3 length: 15 amino acids. The CDR3 sequence: CASSLAGTENYGYTF. The CDR3 nucleotides read TGTGCCAGCAGCCTGGCCGGGACAGAGAACTATGGCTACACCTTC.